Each of the 18 T cell receptor beta chains below was sequenced from the same sample in a study of human T cells and chemical hapten exposure. TCRdb independently ran MiXCR on the RACE reads; one entry per CDR3 protein. The data hold a few hundred thousand distinct CDR3 sequences, with roughly 4.8% observed a single time. Time point in this sample: patch test 1, 2 weeks after DPC sensitization. This sample's treatment: therapeutic diphenylcyclopropenone sensitization with weekly scalp DPC. Sample: whole blood, taken in connection with sensitization to the hapten diphenylcyclopropenone (DPC). These receptors originate from a woman between 50 and 59 years old with alopecia areata. Some clones in this sample may be carry-over from other donors' samples.

CDR3 bases: TGTGCCAGCAATCCAGGAAGCGGGAGGGCCGTCGAGCAGTACTTC. Protein product: CASNPGSGRAVEQYF. The V call is TRBV6-2 or TRBV6-3, the J call TRBJ2-7; 10 bases are a match to TRBD2. J lost 6 bases, V lost 7 bases, and 12 bases had no gene match. Germline CDR1 and CDR2: MNHEY and SVGEGT. The length of the CDR3 is 15 residues.

This clonotype turned up a few times. The chain combines TRBV7-9 with TRBJ1-1; D perhaps matches TRBD1 (5 bases). This CDR3 has 10 amino acids. CDR1 and CDR2 (germline): SEHNR, FQNEAQ (reference sequence). CDR3 sequence: CVGGRAEAFF. The CDR3 region has the DNA TGTGTTGGGGGGAGAGCCGAAGCTTTCTTT.

This clonotype has a count of ten or more. The rearrangement joins TRBV6-2 or TRBV6-3 to TRBJ2-1; 10 positions match TRBD2. Germline loops: CDR1 MNHEY, CDR2 SVGEGT. With 3 bases clipped from V and 9 bases from J, the junction kept 11 bases outside the gene matches. This CDR3 region has 16 residues. CDR3 residues: CASSYSRTSGEIEQFF. The CDR3 region has the DNA TGTGCCAGCAGTTATAGTCGAACTAGCGGGGAGATTGAGCAGTTCTTC.

This clonotype turned up a few times. Here the CDR3 reads CGLGQDNSPLHF. The CDR3 nucleotides read TGTGGCCTAGGACAGGATAATTCACCCCTCCACTTT. The chain employs TRBV7-9 and TRBJ1-6, with 7 bases identical to TRBD1. This CDR3 has 12 residues. Looked up from germline, CDR1 is SEHNR and CDR2 is FQNEAQ (reference sequence).

This clonotype has ten or more counts. The chain uses TRBV7-6 and TRBJ1-2, with 8 bases fitting TRBD1. The CDR3 consists of 15 residues. Trimming removed 5 bases from V and 1 base from J; junction bases left unmatched: 6. Germline lookup yields CDR1 SGHVS and CDR2 FNYEAQ. DNA for the CDR3: TGTGCCAGCAGCCGTTGGACAGGGAGTAACTATGGCTACACCTTC. This codes for CASSRWTGSNYGYTF.

This clonotype has just a few counts. The gene calls are TRBV2 and TRBJ2-4; no firm D call. This CDR3 spans 11 amino acids. Looked up from germline, CDR1 is SNHLY and CDR2 is FYNNEI. The V and J ends lost 10 bases and 0 bases respectively, with 4 bases between them. The CDR3 nucleotides are TGTGCCACCTTAGCCAAAAACATTCAGTACTTC. Encoded protein: CATLAKNIQYF.

Many counts were recorded for this clonotype. The gene calls are TRBV5-4 and TRBJ2-5; D is uncertain. V was trimmed by 0 bases and J by 0 bases, leaving 6 bases between them. CDR3 length: 14 residues. CDR1 is SGHNT and CDR2 is YYREEE in the germline V gene (reference sequence). The CDR3 sequence: CASSLEADQETQYF. CDR3 bases: TGTGCCAGCAGCTTGGAGGCAGACCAAGAGACCCAGTACTTC.

At least ten counts were recorded for this clonotype. The chain uses TRBV6-1 and TRBJ1-4, with a possible D match to TRBD1 (5 bases). The CDR3 has 15 amino acids. V lost 5 bases and J lost 5, with 15 bases in between. Germline CDR1 MNHNS, CDR2 SASEGT. The CDR3, as DNA: TGTGCCAGCAGTTTCGGGACGGACCTAAATGAAAAACTGTTTTTT. The encoded protein is CASSFGTDLNEKLFF.

This clonotype has at least ten counts. The J gene is TRBJ2-3, the V gene TRBV12-3 or TRBV12-4; D is unresolved. V shed 4 bases and J shed 1 base, with 12 bases lying between them. This CDR3 is 15 amino acids long. The CDR3 DNA follows: TGTGCCAGCAGTTCCCCCAAGACCCGCACAGATACGCAGTATTTT. Translation: CASSSPKTRTDTQYF.

This clonotype was seen only a few times. The chain couples TRBV5-5 to TRBJ2-3; D is unresolved. The CDR3 consists of 14 residues. V shed 3 bases and J shed 1 base, with 9 bases lying between them. Germline V gives CDR1 SGHKS, CDR2 YYEKEE (reference sequence). CDR3 coding DNA: TGTGCCAGCAGCTCTTCATCGCGCACAGATACGCAGTATTTT. This gives the protein CASSSSSRTDTQYF.

This clonotype was found a few times. The CDR3 nucleotides are TGTGCCAGCAAGCTCAATAGCAATCAGCCCCAGCATTTT. Translated, it gives CASKLNSNQPQHF. The chain couples TRBV2 to TRBJ1-5; unclear D gene. V was clipped by 7 bases and J by 0 bases, with 7 bases between them. Germline CDR1 reads SNHLY; CDR2 reads FYNNEI. The CDR3 loop spans 13 amino acids.

This clonotype has a count of ten or more. The chain uses TRBV3-1 and TRBJ1-1; D gene unclear. There are 13 residues in the CDR3. The V gene lost 8 bases and the J gene lost 6 bases, with 16 bases spanning the gap. The germline gives CDR1 LGHDT, CDR2 YNNKEL (reference sequence). CDR3 in DNA: TGTGCCAGCTCGGGGAGGGAAAGGGCTGAAGCTTTCTTT. Translated, it gives CASSGRERAEAFF. Looking up the rest from reference TRBV3-1 and TRBJ1-1 gives the full variable domain: DTAVSQTPKYLVTQMGNDKSIKCEQNLGHDTMYWYKQDSKKFLKIMFSYNNKELIINETVPNRFSPKSPDKAHLNLHINSLELGDSAVYFCASSGRERAEAFFGQGTRLTVV.

The genes are TRBV27 and TRBJ2-1; weak D call: TRBD2 (6 bases). Between the trimmed V and J ends, which lost 0 bases and 6 bases, there was a span of 9 bases. The CDR3 totals 14 residues. Germline V lookup: CDR1 MNHEY, CDR2 SMNVEV (reference sequence). CDR3 amino acids: CASSLSMGGNEQFF. The CDR3 bases are TGTGCCAGCAGTTTATCCATGGGGGGCAATGAGCAGTTCTTC.

The gene calls are TRBV10-3 and TRBJ2-7; a possible D gene is TRBD2 (5 bases). V lost 2 bases to trimming and J lost 0 bases, with 14 bases between them. CDR3 length: 16 residues. Germline CDR1 reads ENHRY; CDR2 reads SYGVKD. This CDR3 reads CAISEKEAMSSYEQYF. Written as DNA, the CDR3 is TGTGCCATCAGTGAGAAGGAGGCAATGAGCTCCTACGAGCAGTACTTC.

This clonotype was recorded many times. V and J are TRBV14 and TRBJ2-7; D is uncertain. From germline, CDR1 is SGHDN and CDR2 FVKESK. The CDR3 consists of 12 residues. Trimming removed 1 base at V and 3 bases at J, with 4 bases between. The CDR3 here is CASSQANYEQYF. CDR3 coding DNA: TGTGCCAGCAGCCAAGCTAACTACGAGCAGTACTTC.

This chain links TRBV6-6 with TRBJ2-7; D may be TRBD1 or TRBD2 (5 bases each). V was trimmed by 0 bases and J by 3 bases, leaving 12 bases between them. The CDR3 consists of 15 residues. CDR1 is MNHNY and CDR2 is SVGAGI in the germline V gene (reference sequence). CDR3 protein: CASSYSRGANYEQYF. DNA for the CDR3: TGTGCCAGCAGTTACTCCCGGGGCGCAAACTACGAGCAGTACTTC.

Many counts were recorded for this clonotype. This chain uses TRBV6-5 with TRBJ2-7; D may be TRBD1 (8 bases). From germline, CDR1 is MNHEY and CDR2 SVGAGI. Between the trimmed V and J ends, which lost 5 bases and 4 bases, there was a span of 15 bases. This CDR3 comprises 14 residues. Written as DNA, the CDR3 is TGTGCCAGCAGTCCAACAGGGGGGGCATACGAGCAGTACTTC. Translated: CASSPTGGAYEQYF.

This clonotype has ten or more counts. The rearrangement uses TRBV29-1 and TRBJ1-1, with 8 bases that match TRBD1. The CDR3 contains 13 residues. The V gene's germline CDR1 is SQVTM and CDR2 ANQGSEA. V shed 5 bases, J shed 0 bases, and the junction held 2 bases outside the gene matches. This CDR3 reads CSVLTGVNTEAFF. CDR3 DNA: TGCAGCGTTCTGACAGGGGTGAACACTGAAGCTTTCTTT.